One sample yielded the 28 T cell receptor beta chains listed below, sequenced in a study of CD4+ T cells in melanoma. Produced via immunoSEQ multiplex PCR; TCRdb's table is partial and in-frame only. The table lists about 55,000 clones, roughly 69% of them singletons. Sequences were obtained from tumor tissue. These receptors all stem from a human donor with melanoma.

The chain joins TRBV18 to TRBJ2-1; TRBD2 matches at 8 bases. CDR3 length: 15 amino acids. J was trimmed by 3 bases and V by 3 bases; bases with no gene match: 4. Germline lookup yields CDR1 KGHSH and CDR2 LQKENI. The CDR3, as DNA: TGTGCCAGCTCACCTCTGAGCGGGGGCTACAATGAGCAGTTCTTC. Protein product: CASSPLSGGYNEQFF.

This clone is a singleton in its sample. The V gene is TRBV10-3, the J gene TRBJ2-7, with D possibly matching TRBD2 (6 bases). CDR1 is ENHRY and CDR2 is SYGVKD in the germline V gene. Trimming shortened V by 10 bases and J by 2 bases, and 21 bases separated the two germline ends. This CDR3 is 15 amino acids long. The CDR3 spells CATVMDSGRAYEQYF. The DNA of the CDR3 is TGTGCCACCGTTATGGATAGCGGTCGGGCCTACGAGCAGTACTTC.

This rearrangement joins TRBV2 to TRBJ2-7; TRBD1 aligns across 7 bases. Germline CDR1 reads SNHLY; CDR2 reads FYNNEI. Trimming removed 7 bases from V and 0 bases from J; junction bases left unmatched: 6. The CDR3 loop spans 14 amino acids. In nucleotides, the CDR3 is TGTGCCAGCAAGGTTCCAGGGGGCTCCTACGAGCAGTACTTC. Protein sequence: CASKVPGGSYEQYF. Drawing the rest from reference TRBV2 and TRBJ2-7, the complete variable domain is EPEVTQTPSHQVTQMGQEVILRCVPISNHLYFYWYRQILGQKVEFLVSFYNNEISEKSEIFDDQFSVERPDGSNFTLKIRSTKLEDSAMYFCASKVPGGSYEQYFGPGTRLTVT.

V and J are TRBV6-4 and TRBJ2-2; TRBD1 agrees at 8 bases. The trim removed 8 bases at V and 5 bases at J, leaving 10 bases unmatched. This CDR3 has 15 amino acids. Germline V gives CDR1 MRHNA, CDR2 SNTAGT. The CDR3 protein is CASASQGAGTGELFF. DNA of the CDR3: TGTGCCAGCGCGTCGCAGGGGGCAGGGACCGGGGAGCTGTTTTTT.

The J gene is TRBJ1-2, the V gene TRBV30, with unresolved D. Germline V gene data show CDR1 as GTSNPN and CDR2 as SVGIG (reference sequence). This CDR3 contains 15 residues. Trimming took off 0 bases at V and 4 bases at J, with 15 bases between the two ends. For the CDR3, the DNA is TGTGCCTGGAGTGTACGTAACAGAGCCCCCTATGGCTACACCTTC. Residues: CAWSVRNRAPYGYTF.

The chain is built from TRBV25-1 and TRBJ2-2; 8 bases agree with TRBD1. From germline, CDR1 is MGHDK and CDR2 SYGVNS. V was clipped by 6 bases and J by 3 bases; unmatched bases: 3. The CDR3 runs 14 residues. In DNA, the CDR3 is TGTGCCAGCAGGACAGGGGCGGACACCGGGGAGCTGTTTTTT. This codes for CASRTGADTGELFF.

The chain is built from TRBV5-6 and TRBJ2-7; 9 bases fit TRBD1. The CDR3 runs 15 residues. The V gene end was trimmed by 3 bases and the J gene end by 6 bases; junction bases not matched to a gene: 10. CDR1 is SGHDT, CDR2 YYEEEE, per germline. As DNA, the CDR3 is TGTGCCAGCAGCTATACGGGACAGGGACCCTTCGAGCAGTACTTC. Its translation is CASSYTGQGPFEQYF.

The V gene is TRBV29-1, the J gene TRBJ2-1; D possibly corresponds to TRBD1 (6 bases). V shed 4 bases and J shed 7 bases, with 17 bases lying between them. Germline CDR1 reads SQVTM; CDR2 reads ANQGSEA. This CDR3 contains 14 residues. Here the CDR3 DNA reads TGCAGCGTTGCCCCGCCGACAGGAGAAAATGAGCAGTTCTTC. Translating it yields CSVAPPTGENEQFF.

This clone was seen a single time. The CDR3 here is CASSQEWGRYEQYF. CDR3 bases: TGTGCCAGCAGCCAAGAGTGGGGGCGGTACGAGCAGTACTTC. V and J are TRBV4-2 and TRBJ2-7, with D possibly being TRBD1 (6 bases). Germline-derived CDR1 and CDR2 are LGHNA and YNFKEQ. Trimming shortened V by 0 bases and J by 4 bases, and 10 bases separated the two germline ends. The CDR3 is made up of 14 amino acids.

The chain is built from TRBV6-4 and TRBJ1-1; D uncertain. Trimming took 3 bases from V and 1 from J, leaving 6 bases between them. Germline V gives CDR1 MRHNA, CDR2 SNTAGT. This CDR3 contains 13 residues. The CDR3 spells CASSEFPNTEAFF. As DNA, the CDR3 is TGTGCCAGCAGTGAATTCCCGAACACTGAAGCTTTCTTT.

The chain links TRBV4-1 to TRBJ2-1; 11 positions match TRBD2. The germline V gene has CDR1 MGHRA and CDR2 YSYEKL. This CDR3 is 16 amino acids long. Trimming cost V 2 bases and J 9 bases; bases outside gene matches: 9. The CDR3 protein is CASSQLPSGGWSEQFF. The CDR3 nucleotides are TGCGCCAGCAGCCAACTCCCTAGCGGGGGGTGGTCTGAGCAGTTCTTC.

This clone has only a few counts. V is TRBV7-9 and J is TRBJ1-1, with D unclear. The CDR3 has 14 residues. In germline, CDR1 is SEHNR, CDR2 FQNEAQ (reference sequence). The V end lost 3 bases, the J end lost 5 bases, and 13 bases lay between the germline ends. The chain's CDR3 is CASSLVQRGTEAFF. The CDR3 DNA follows: TGTGCCAGCAGCTTGGTCCAGCGAGGAACTGAAGCTTTCTTT.

CDR3 nucleotides: TGCGCCAGCAGCCAAGATCCCTCGGGACAGGATTTTTATAATTCACCCCTCCACTTT. It yields the protein CASSQDPSGQDFYNSPLHF. V gene TRBV4-1 combines with J gene TRBJ1-6, with 8 bases aligning to TRBD1. This CDR3 has 19 residues. The germline CDR1 and CDR2 sequences are MGHRA and YSYEKL. Trimming at V came to 0 bases and at J to 4 bases, leaving 11 bases not matched to a gene.

This sequence joins TRBV28 and TRBJ2-7, with D maybe TRBD2 (5 bases). The V gene lost 6 bases and the J gene lost 2 bases, with 14 bases spanning the gap. Germline CDR1 MDHEN, CDR2 SYDVKM. The CDR3 contains 14 residues. The CDR3 protein is CASRGVIGTYEQYF. The CDR3 DNA is TGTGCCAGCAGGGGAGTAATTGGCACCTACGAGCAGTACTTC.

This clone was seen only once. A far larger clone is a single base away, which makes a read error likely. The chain's CDR3 is CASSLLGEVVTDTQYF. The CDR3, as DNA: TGTGCCAGCAGCTTGCTTGGGGAGGTGGTCACAGATACGCAGTATTTT. The chain links TRBV5-6 to TRBJ2-3, with a possible D match to TRBD2 (6 bases). This CDR3 is built from 16 residues. Trimming shortened V by 1 base and J by 2 bases, and 14 bases separated the two germline ends. Germline V gene lookup returns CDR1 SGHDT and CDR2 YYEEEE.

This clone was counted only a few times. This rearrangement joins TRBV7-2 to TRBJ1-5; 9 nucleotides align to TRBD1. V lost 6 bases to trimming and J lost 4 bases; unmatched junction nucleotides: 10. CDR1 and CDR2 from the germline V gene are SGHTA and FQGNSA. CDR3 length equals 16 residues. CDR3 sequence: CASSRSGTGINQPQHF. The CDR3 region has the DNA TGTGCCAGCAGTCGTTCCGGGACAGGGATTAATCAGCCCCAGCATTTT.

The rearrangement uses TRBV6-1 and TRBJ1-6, with D possibly matching TRBD1 (5 bases). There are 17 residues in the CDR3. Germline V gene data show CDR1 as MNHNS and CDR2 as SASEGT. Trimming took 1 base from V and 5 from J, leaving 15 bases between them. CDR3 region: CASSEEVWGNNNSPLHF. The CDR3 DNA follows: TGTGCCAGCAGTGAAGAGGTTTGGGGGAATAATAATTCACCCCTCCACTTT.

This chain joins TRBV18 and TRBJ1-1; D is unresolved. This CDR3 contains 15 residues. The V and J ends lost 0 bases and 5 bases respectively, with 13 bases between them. CDR1 KGHSH and CDR2 LQKENI come from the germline V gene. This chain's CDR3 is CASSPPRAGSTEAFF. CDR3 nucleotides: TGTGCCAGCTCACCACCGAGGGCCGGGTCGACTGAAGCTTTCTTT.

To note about this clone: A read error may explain this, as a much larger clone is one base away. CDR3 region: CASSPWDRDYEQYF. The CDR3 region has the DNA TGTGCCAGCAGCCCATGGGACAGGGACTACGAGCAGTACTTC. The gene calls are TRBV6-6 and TRBJ2-7, with TRBD1 identical over 9 bases. This CDR3 comprises 14 residues. V lost 6 bases, J lost 3 bases, and 6 bases stayed unmatched. Germline CDR1 MNHNY, CDR2 SVGAGI (reference sequence).

This clone was seen many times. The genes are TRBV7-8 and TRBJ2-5, with 7 bases aligning to TRBD2. From germline, CDR1 is SGHVS and CDR2 FQNEAQ. The CDR3 contains 17 residues. V was pared by 1 base and J by 5 bases, with 13 bases of the junction left unmatched. The CDR3 sequence: CASSLVGVGGVRETQYF. Here the CDR3 DNA reads TGTGCCAGCAGCTTAGTCGGCGTTGGGGGGGTCCGGGAGACCCAGTACTTC.

J is TRBJ1-2 and V is TRBV15; TRBD1 matches at 7 bases. CDR3 size: 14 residues. Looked up from germline, CDR1 is LNHNV and CDR2 is YYDKDF (reference sequence). Trimming removed 5 bases from V and 3 bases from J; junction bases left unmatched: 6. The CDR3 spells CATSPGTADYGYTF. In DNA, the CDR3 is TGTGCCACCAGCCCCGGGACAGCGGACTATGGCTACACCTTC.

This clone was observed a handful of times. The rearrangement uses TRBV6-4 and TRBJ2-1, with 9 nucleotides matching TRBD2. Germline V CDR1 and CDR2: MRHNA, SNTAGT. This CDR3 contains 16 residues. The trim removed 4 bases at V and 7 bases at J, leaving 11 bases unmatched. For the CDR3, the DNA is TGTGCCAGCAGTGTAGAGGCGGGGGGGCCGCAAAATGAGCAGTTCTTC. It yields the protein CASSVEAGGPQNEQFF.

By sample share, this clone is large. The V gene is TRBV9, the J gene TRBJ2-2; TRBD2 aligns across 8 bases. After removal of 6 bases from V and 0 bases from J, the junction contained 10 bases not matched to a gene. Germline V gene lookup returns CDR1 SGDLS and CDR2 YYNGEE. CDR3 length: 17 residues. CDR3 in DNA: TGTGCCAGCAACATGGTCGGGGGGGCTCCGAACACCGGGGAGCTGTTTTTT. Translation: CASNMVGGAPNTGELFF.

DNA of the CDR3: TGTGCCAGCAGCACCCCGGACGGTAATAATTCACCCCTCCACTTT. As protein: CASSTPDGNNSPLHF. The chain combines TRBV7-8 with TRBJ1-6; D gene ambiguous. Trimming left V 5 bases short and J 5 bases short, with 13 bases between. From germline, CDR1 is SGHVS and CDR2 FQNEAQ. The CDR3 loop spans 15 amino acids.

The chain's CDR3 is CASSPHRVYEQYF. The CDR3 DNA reads TGTGCCAGCAGTCCTCATAGGGTCTACGAGCAGTACTTC. This chain uses TRBV6-6 with TRBJ2-7; unclear D gene. The CDR3 is 13 residues long. V shed 5 bases and J shed 3 bases, with 11 bases lying between them. Germline assignment: CDR1 MNHNY and CDR2 SVGAGI (reference sequence).

This rearrangement joins TRBV6-5 to TRBJ2-2; the D gene is possibly TRBD2 (6 bases). V lost 2 bases and J lost 3, with 10 bases in between. Germline V gives CDR1 MNHEY, CDR2 SVGAGI. This CDR3 has 15 residues. The CDR3 loop is CASSYGGADTGELFF. For the CDR3, the DNA is TGTGCCAGCAGTTACGGCGGGGCTGACACCGGGGAGCTGTTTTTT.

By share, this clone ranks as medium-sized (0.01 to 0.1%). V usage is TRBV6-1 and J usage is TRBJ1-6; 11 nucleotides align to TRBD1. CDR1 is MNHNS and CDR2 is SASEGT in the germline V gene. The junction had 11 bases not matched to a gene; V was cut back by 5 bases and J by 14 bases. The CDR3 sequence is 15 residues long. Here the CDR3 DNA reads TGTGCCAGCAGTCAGGACAGGGGGCCCTCTAGGGCCCTCCACTTT. This gives the protein CASSQDRGPSRALHF.

In this sample, this clone turned up a few times. J is TRBJ2-5 and V is TRBV5-1, with D uncertain. CDR1 SGHRS and CDR2 YFSETQ come from the germline V gene. The CDR3 has 15 amino acids. Trimming removed 0 bases at V and 4 bases at J, with 13 bases between. The CDR3 spells CASSLEGNMGETQYF. DNA for the CDR3: TGCGCCAGCAGCTTGGAAGGGAATATGGGAGAGACCCAGTACTTC.